This TCR beta chain was observed in a study of T cells in Graves' hyperthyroidism and ophthalmopathy. With a duration under 2 months, the hyperthyroidism was newly diagnosed in patients aged 18 to 65. Amplification of TCR beta CDR3 regions was performed using RNA transcripts as template. During a first-round RT-PCR of the TCR CDR3, the HTBI primer set was used. TCRdb analysed the multiplex PCR reads with MiXCR anew, one entry per CDR3 protein. The sample has a few hundred thousand distinct CDR3 sequences, approximately 15% seen once; the top ten hold approximately 7.4%. Between the trimmed V and J ends, which lost 1 base and 2 bases, there was a span of 9 bases. CDR1 is SGHRS and CDR2 is YFSETQ in the germline V gene. The CDR3 totals 14 residues.

The material sequenced was blood. The TCR originated in a woman aged 25 to 39 with Graves' hyperthyroidism. V usage is TRBV5-1 and J usage is TRBJ1-1; D not certain. CDR3 protein: CASSLFVSNTEAFF. The CDR3 region has the DNA TGCGCCAGCAGCTTGTTCGTGTCTAACACTGAAGCTTTCTTT.